The 22 T cell receptor beta chains below all came from one sample that was sequenced in a study of cytomegalovirus exposure and HLA in healthy donors. The PCR employed 60 Vbeta primers together with 13 Jbeta primers. Sequenced by immunoSEQ multiplex PCR; TCRdb stores in-frame clones only, minus some. The sample consists of 100,000 to 150,000 clones, roughly 72% of them appearing once. Input material: PBMCs. All receptors derive from a woman aged 45-59 years in good health and CMV-seronegative.

V usage is TRBV7-9 and J usage is TRBJ2-7, with 10 bases fitting TRBD2. Germline V gives CDR1 SEHNR, CDR2 FQNEAQ (reference sequence). CDR3 size: 16 residues. V gave up 2 bases and J gave up 6 bases; unmatched junction bases: 10. The CDR3 region is CASSLQAGGLHTEQYV. The CDR3 DNA is TGTGCCAGCAGCTTACAAGCGGGAGGGCTTCACACCGAGCAGTACGTC.

In its sample, this clone was seen once. An end of the junction does not agree with germline; a read error may underlie this. This rearrangement joins TRBV7-7 to TRBJ1-1; D might be TRBD1 (6 bases). Germline V gene data show CDR1 as SSHAT and CDR2 as FNYEAQ (reference sequence). The CDR3 is 13 residues long. In DNA, the CDR3 is TGTGCTAGCAGCTCAAAAGGGGGCACTGAAGCTTTCTTT. Translation gives CASSSKGGTEAFF.

To note about this clone: A read error may account for a junction end that differs from germline. The V call is TRBV5-4, the J call TRBJ1-2; D may be TRBD1 (5 bases). This CDR3 is built from 15 residues. Germline V gene data show CDR1 as SGHNT and CDR2 as YYREEE (reference sequence). CDR3 protein: CASSLVFGTDYGYPF. In DNA, the CDR3 is TGTGCCAGCAGCTTGGTGTTTGGGACGGACTATGGCTACCCCTTC.

V and J are TRBV19 and TRBJ2-5; D is unresolved. CDR1 and CDR2 from the germline V gene are LNHDA and SQIVND (reference sequence). Trimming took off 1 base at V and 2 bases at J, with 11 bases between the two ends. The CDR3 is 15 residues long. In DNA, the CDR3 is TGTGCCAGTAGTATAGGTGGTACAGAGCAAGAGACCCAGTACTTC. It yields the protein CASSIGGTEQETQYF. The full variable domain, rest sourced from reference TRBV19 and TRBJ2-5, is DGGITQSPKYLFRKEGQNVTLSCEQNLNHDAMYWYRQDPGQGLRLIYYSQIVNDFQKGDIAEGYSVSREKKESFPLTVTSAQKNPTAFYLCASSIGGTEQETQYFGPGTRLLVL.

The genes are TRBV27 and TRBJ2-1; D is undetermined. V was cut by 7 bases and J by 0 bases, with 13 bases left in between. The germline CDR1 and CDR2 sequences are MNHEY and SMNVEV (reference sequence). The CDR3 loop spans 15 amino acids. In DNA, the CDR3 is TGTGCCAGCAAAGACATGCCCATCTCCTACAATGAGCAGTTCTTC. Its translation: CASKDMPISYNEQFF.

This clone was seen a handful of times. The V gene is TRBV5-1, the J gene TRBJ2-1, with 11 bases matching TRBD1. Germline V gene lookup returns CDR1 SGHRS and CDR2 YFSETQ. Trimming took 4 bases from V and 8 from J; bases not matched to a gene: 5. This CDR3 region has 14 residues. The CDR3 nucleotides are TGCGCCAGCAGCCGGGACAGGGGGGGTGATGAGCAGTTCTTC. Protein product: CASSRDRGGDEQFF.

The rearrangement uses TRBV6-5 and TRBJ2-5, with 12 positions matching TRBD2. Unmatched junction bases numbered 2, after V lost 4 bases and J lost 5 bases. CDR1 and CDR2 (germline): MNHEY, SVGAGI. The CDR3 length is 14 residues. CDR3 in DNA: TGTGCCAGCAGTTTCGGACTAGCGGGGGAGACCCAGTACTTC. It yields the protein CASSFGLAGETQYF.

This rearrangement joins TRBV12-5 to TRBJ2-5, with TRBD2 matching over 15 bases. This CDR3 has 17 amino acids. Losses at the gene ends were 6 bases for V and 5 bases for J; bases not matched to a gene: 10. Germline loops: CDR1 LGHNT, CDR2 FRNRAP. In DNA, the CDR3 is TGTGCTAGTGGACCGGATGCAGGACTAGCGGGAGGGGAGACCCAGTACTTC. This codes for CASGPDAGLAGGETQYF.

This sequence joins TRBV10-3 and TRBJ2-7; 9 bases match TRBD1. This CDR3 is built from 14 residues. Germline assignment: CDR1 ENHRY and CDR2 SYGVKD. Unmatched junction bases numbered 4, after V lost 3 bases and J lost 4 bases. The CDR3 is CAISDSGQGYEQYF. Here the CDR3 DNA reads TGTGCCATCAGTGACTCCGGACAGGGGTACGAGCAGTACTTC.

The rearrangement joins TRBV25-1 to TRBJ2-5, with 8 bases aligning to TRBD1. The CDR3 covers 13 residues. V dropped 4 bases and J dropped 3; count of bases not matched to a gene: 1. The germline V gene encodes CDR1 MGHDK and CDR2 SYGVNS. This CDR3 reads CASSGQGKETQYF. For the CDR3, the DNA is TGTGCCAGCAGTGGACAGGGGAAAGAGACCCAGTACTTC.

On this clone itself: Relative to the germline gene, one junction end is altered; a read error may explain this. The rearrangement joins TRBV29-1 to TRBJ1-2; 9 bases align to TRBD1. This CDR3 has 14 amino acids. Per germline, CDR1 SQVTM and CDR2 ANQGSEA. The CDR3 loop reads CSVKDRGSGYGYTF. Here the CDR3 DNA reads TGCAGCGTTAAAGACAGGGGGTCGGGCTATGGCTACACCTTC. The full variable domain, rest sourced from reference TRBV29-1 and TRBJ1-2, is SAVISQKPSRDICQRGTSLTIQCQVDSQVTMMFWYRQQPGQSLTLIATANQGSEATYESGFVIDKFPISRPNLTFSTLTVSNMSPEDSSIYLCSVKDRGSGYGYTFGSGTRLTVV.

This chain joins TRBV6-5 and TRBJ2-4; possible D gene TRBD2, 6 bases. The CDR3 covers 13 residues. V gave up 9 bases and J gave up 6 bases, with 15 bases separating them. The V gene's germline CDR1 is MNHEY and CDR2 SVGAGI. CDR3 sequence: CASRLGVGNIQYF. CDR3 nucleotides: TGTGCCAGTAGACTAGGGGTTGGAAACATTCAGTACTTC.

The chain carries TRBV7-2 and TRBJ2-7, with 10 bases fitting TRBD2. The V and J ends lost 3 bases and 4 bases, in that order; junction bases with no gene match: 15. CDR1 SGHTA and CDR2 FQGNSA come from the germline V gene. CDR3 size: 18 residues. The CDR3 nucleotides read TGTGCCAGCAGCTTGTTCGGAGCTAGCGGGAGTAAGGTTTACGAGCAGTACTTC. This translates into CASSLFGASGSKVYEQYF.

The rearrangement links TRBV14 to TRBJ2-2; the match to TRBD2 covers 7 bases. This CDR3 comprises 14 residues. Trimming at V came to 5 bases and at J to 7 bases, leaving 7 bases not matched to a gene. Germline CDR1 and CDR2: SGHDN and FVKESK. The CDR3 sequence: CASSESGGIGELFF. CDR3 coding DNA: TGTGCCAGCAGCGAATCCGGGGGGATCGGGGAGCTGTTTTTT.

This clone appeared a single time. The chain uses TRBV5-1 and TRBJ2-1; TRBD2 is a possible D gene (6 bases). Germline lookup yields CDR1 SGHRS and CDR2 YFSETQ. Trimming stripped 1 base from V and 4 bases from J, with 12 bases between. CDR3 size: 15 residues. The CDR3 region is CASSLPAGVYNEQFF. Here the CDR3 DNA reads TGCGCCAGCAGCTTGCCAGCGGGTGTTTACAATGAGCAGTTCTTC.

The chain recombines TRBV29-1 with TRBJ2-5; 12 positions match TRBD1. Germline values: CDR1 SQVTM, CDR2 ANQGSEA. V gave up 6 bases and J gave up 5 bases; unmatched junction bases: 10. There are 15 residues in the CDR3. The CDR3 spells CSVGPGTGGGETQYF. The CDR3 DNA reads as TGCAGCGTAGGGCCGGGGACAGGGGGCGGGGAGACCCAGTACTTC.

This clone was recorded a few times. The V call is TRBV18, the J call TRBJ1-1, with 7 nucleotides matching TRBD1. Germline values: CDR1 KGHSH, CDR2 LQKENI. The length of the CDR3 is 11 residues. V was pared by 6 bases and J by 10 bases, with 5 bases of the junction left unmatched. The CDR3 region has the DNA TGTGCCAGCTCGCCCGACAGGGCAGCTTTCTTT. Translated, it gives CASSPDRAAFF.

This sequence joins TRBV6-5 and TRBJ2-2, with D possibly TRBD2 on 5 matching bases. Trimming took off 6 bases at V and 7 bases at J, with 12 bases between the two ends. Germline assignment: CDR1 MNHEY and CDR2 SVGAGI. The CDR3 consists of 13 residues. Written as DNA, the CDR3 is TGTGCCAGCAGGCCGCCGGCGGGCGGGGAGCTGTTTTTT. Encoded protein: CASRPPAGGELFF.

The J gene is TRBJ2-7, the V gene TRBV15; 7 positions agree with TRBD2. Germline assignment: CDR1 LNHNV and CDR2 YYDKDF (reference sequence). This CDR3 is built from 13 residues. The V segment lost 8 bases and the J segment 3 bases; nucleotides outside the gene matches: 7. CDR3: CATSLAEVYEQYF. In DNA form, the CDR3 reads TGTGCCACCTCTCTAGCGGAGGTCTACGAGCAGTACTTC.

This chain links TRBV7-3 with TRBJ2-1; 7 bases line up with TRBD1. V was pared by 6 bases and J by 2 bases, with 4 bases of the junction left unmatched. Germline V gene data show CDR1 as SGHTA and CDR2 as FQGTGA. The CDR3 has 14 residues. The DNA of the CDR3 is TGTGCCAGCAGTCGGGACAGAGCCTACAATGAGCAGTTCTTC. Translation gives CASSRDRAYNEQFF.

This clone was seen only a few times. The CDR3 bases are TGTGCCACCAGCGCGGCCTCGAACACTGAAGCTTTCTTT. This encodes CATSAASNTEAFF. The rearrangement joins TRBV15 to TRBJ1-1; the D is unclear. V was pared by 5 bases and J by 1 base, with 8 bases between. The germline gives CDR1 LNHNV, CDR2 YYDKDF (reference sequence). The CDR3 runs to 13 residues.

This clone was counted between two and nine times. The J gene is TRBJ1-1, the V gene TRBV6-4, with unresolved D. CDR1 is MRHNA and CDR2 is SNTAGT in the germline V gene. This CDR3 has 13 residues. V lost 4 bases and J lost 0, with 6 bases in between. CDR3 amino acids: CASSGGMNTEAFF. The CDR3 bases are TGTGCCAGCAGTGGCGGGATGAACACTGAAGCTTTCTTT.